The TCR beta chain under discussion was sequenced for a study of blood T cell repertoires in COVID-19. CDR1 SNHLY and CDR2 FYNNEI come from the germline V gene. J gave up 5 bases and V 10 bases, and 8 bases lay outside the gene matches. This CDR3 region has 12 residues. This table comes from immunoSEQ multiplex PCR, and its TCRdb copy is limited to in-frame clones, with some not included. The sample consists of around 260,000 clones, roughly 89% of them appearing once. This clonotype originated in a man in his thirties or forties with acute or convalescent COVID-19. Sequenced input: peripheral blood. The chain has TRBV2 and TRBJ2-7, with 7 bases that match TRBD1. This CDR3 reads CATSPTGDEQYF. The CDR3 nucleotides are TGTGCCACGTCCCCCACAGGGGACGAGCAGTACTTC. The entire variable domain, with the rest obtained from reference TRBV2 and TRBJ2-7, is as follows: EPEVTQTPSHQVTQMGQEVILRCVPISNHLYFYWYRQILGQKVEFLVSFYNNEISEKSEIFDDQFSVERPDGSNFTLKIRSTKLEDSAMYFCATSPTGDEQYFGPGTRLTVT.